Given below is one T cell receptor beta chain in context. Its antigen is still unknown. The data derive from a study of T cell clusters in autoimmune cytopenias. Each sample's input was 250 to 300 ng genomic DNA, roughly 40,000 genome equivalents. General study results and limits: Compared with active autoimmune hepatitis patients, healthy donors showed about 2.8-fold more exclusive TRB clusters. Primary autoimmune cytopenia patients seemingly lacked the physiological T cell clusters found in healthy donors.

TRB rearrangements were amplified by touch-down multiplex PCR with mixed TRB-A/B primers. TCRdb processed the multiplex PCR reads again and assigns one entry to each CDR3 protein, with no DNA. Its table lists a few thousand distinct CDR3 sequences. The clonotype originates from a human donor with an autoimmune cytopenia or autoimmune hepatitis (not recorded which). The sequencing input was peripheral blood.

CDR3 residues: CASSPARTTYEQYF. The rearrangement uses TRBV18 and TRBJ2-7; TCRdb names TRBD2, which stays unverified in the absence of DNA. Germline CDR1 reads KGHSH; CDR2 reads LQKENI. CDR3 length equals 14 residues. Looking up the rest from reference TRBV18 and TRBJ2-7 gives the full variable domain: NAGVMQNPRHLVRRRGQEARLRCSPMKGHSHVYWYRQLPEEGLKFMVYLQKENIIDESGMPKERFSAEFPKEGPSILRIQQVVRGDSAAYFCASSPARTTYEQYFGPGTRLTVT.